This T cell receptor (beta chain) was obtained from a study of cytomegalovirus exposure and HLA in healthy donors. Findings and limits, study-wide: TCR beta V segments were, for the most part, productive about 87% or about 30% of the time in an earlier analysis. Fewer N-insertions than the roughly 670-donor mean were reportedly shown by an Asian-associated ancestry cluster in a later analysis.

The length of the CDR3 is 16 residues. The germline V gene encodes CDR1 SGHRS and CDR2 YFSETQ. V shed 4 bases and J 0 bases; nucleotides not matched to a gene: 10. Healthy donors of bone marrow made up the group. Vbeta (60) and Jbeta (13) primers were used in the PCR. Repertoires were generated with immunoSEQ multiplex PCR, while TCRdb's copy carries only in-frame clones and drops some. The sample has tens of thousands of clones. As for this clone: Its antigen is not known.

Material for sequencing was PBMCs. This receptor was identified in a man between 50 and 59 years old in good health and CMV-seropositive. V is TRBV5-1 and J is TRBJ2-7, with TRBD1 matching over 7 bases. CDR3 residues: CASSLTPTGSSYEQYF. CDR3 DNA: TGCGCCAGCAGCCTCACCCCGACAGGGAGCTCCTACGAGCAGTACTTC.